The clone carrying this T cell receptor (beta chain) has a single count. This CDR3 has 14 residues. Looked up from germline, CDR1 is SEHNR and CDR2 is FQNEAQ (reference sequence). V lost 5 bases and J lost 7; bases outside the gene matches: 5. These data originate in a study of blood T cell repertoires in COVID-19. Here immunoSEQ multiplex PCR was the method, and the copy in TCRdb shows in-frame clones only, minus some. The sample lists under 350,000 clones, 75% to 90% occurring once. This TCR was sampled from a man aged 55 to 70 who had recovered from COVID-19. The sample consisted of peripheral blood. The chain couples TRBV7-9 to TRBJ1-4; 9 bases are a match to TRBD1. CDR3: CASSVRQGGEKLFF. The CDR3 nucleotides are TGTGCCAGCAGCGTTCGACAGGGGGGTGAAAAACTGTTTTTT.